The present TCR beta chain was sequenced within a study of OX40 agonist ivuxolimab in advanced cancers. Clones were sequenced by immunoSEQ multiplex PCR, and TCRdb holds only the in-frame ones, with some missing. This sample yields around 31,000 clones, of which around 81% are seen a single time; about a fifth belongs to the top ten. CDR1 is MNHEY, CDR2 SVGAGI, per germline. V was pared by 6 bases and J by 2 bases, with 11 bases between. This CDR3 spans 14 amino acids. This clone was seen once. Material: CD4+ or CD8+ T cells sorted from blood, obtained in a trial of the OX40 agonist ivuxolimab. The sequence derives from an adult with an advanced solid tumor such as melanoma, head and neck, liver or kidney cancer. This chain uses TRBV6-5 with TRBJ1-5; no clear D. CDR3 region: CASSLQRGNQPQHF. The CDR3 DNA follows: TGTGCCAGCAGCCTACAGCGAGGCAATCAGCCCCAGCATTTT.